A single sample gave rise to the 8 T cell receptor beta chains below, sequenced in a study of blood T cell repertoires in COVID-19. The repertoire was sequenced with immunoSEQ multiplex PCR; TCRdb's copy has only in-frame clones and lacks some. Of around 120,000 clones detected, almost 85% appear once; the ten largest clones hold less than 9%. The sequencing sample was made of peripheral blood. Every receptor here comes from a man aged 70-80 years with active or convalescent COVID-19.

Many counts were recorded for this clone. The chain joins TRBV19 to TRBJ1-5; TRBD1 might be the D (5 bases). Germline-derived CDR1 and CDR2 are LNHDA and SQIVND (reference sequence). V lost 6 bases and J 0 bases, leaving 15 bases between the germline ends. CDR3 size: 16 residues. CDR3 nucleotides: TGTGCCAGTAGAACATCGGGGGATTATAGCAATCAGCCCCAGCATTTT. It encodes CASRTSGDYSNQPQHF.

This chain joins TRBV29-1 and TRBJ1-6; D perhaps matches TRBD1 (5 bases). From germline, CDR1 is SQVTM and CDR2 ANQGSEA. CDR3 length: 13 residues. Deletions cut 4 bases from V and 8 bases from J, with 12 bases between. As DNA, the CDR3 is TGCAGCGTTGCGGCAGGGCTTCATTCACCCCTCCACTTT. Protein: CSVAAGLHSPLHF.

This clone was seen a few times. The J gene is TRBJ1-2, the V gene TRBV6-1; D is possibly TRBD1 (5 bases). V lost 2 bases and J 8 bases, leaving 24 bases between the germline ends. Per germline, CDR1 MNHNS and CDR2 SASEGT. The CDR3 sequence is 17 residues long. This CDR3 reads CASSENPRGIRAGGYTF. The CDR3 DNA reads as TGTGCCAGCAGTGAAAACCCACGTGGGATCAGGGCGGGAGGCTACACCTTC.

This clone was seen more than once but under ten times. The J gene is TRBJ1-1, the V gene TRBV2, with 8 bases aligning to TRBD1. CDR1 is SNHLY, CDR2 FYNNEI, per germline. After removal of 4 bases from V and 4 bases from J, the junction contained 17 bases not matched to a gene. CDR3 size: 18 residues. CDR3 amino acids: CASSGGGGTGPFGTEAFF. The CDR3 nucleotides read TGTGCCAGCAGTGGAGGTGGGGGGACAGGACCTTTTGGCACTGAAGCTTTCTTT.

The chain recombines TRBV7-9 with TRBJ2-5; 11 bases line up with TRBD2. There are 17 residues in the CDR3. Germline loops: CDR1 SEHNR, CDR2 FQNEAQ (reference sequence). Unmatched junction bases numbered 5, after V lost 0 bases and J lost 2 bases. The CDR3 region has the DNA TGTGCCAGCAGCTTAGCTTCCGGGACTAGCGGTCAAGAGACCCAGTACTTC. This sequence encodes CASSLASGTSGQETQYF.

This chain connects TRBV12-5 to TRBJ2-4, with no clear D. This CDR3 region has 16 residues. The V and J ends lost 4 bases and 4 bases respectively, with 17 bases between them. CDR1 and CDR2 from the germline V gene are LGHNT and FRNRAP. Here the CDR3 reads CASGSGRSPGKNIQYF. Here the CDR3 DNA reads TGTGCTAGTGGTTCCGGCAGGTCACCCGGAAAAAACATTCAGTACTTC.

The V call is TRBV19, the J call TRBJ2-3; 11 bases fit TRBD2. The trim removed 5 bases at V and 1 base at J, leaving 2 bases unmatched. CDR1 and CDR2 (germline): LNHDA, SQIVND (reference sequence). The CDR3 has 15 amino acids. CDR3 DNA sequence: TGTGCCAGTAGTGCGACTAGCGGGGGCACAGATACGCAGTATTTT. Amino acid sequence: CASSATSGGTDTQYF.

The genes are TRBV7-2 and TRBJ2-1, with D maybe TRBD1 (6 bases). The germline V and J ends were trimmed by 5 bases and 1 base, with 9 bases remaining between them. The germline V gene has CDR1 SGHTA and CDR2 FQGNSA. This CDR3 spans 14 amino acids. The CDR3 reads CASSGRGSYNEQFF. The DNA for the CDR3 is TGTGCCAGCAGCGGCAGGGGTTCCTACAATGAGCAGTTCTTC.